This entry describes one T cell receptor beta chain. Its antigen remains unknown. The data belong to a study of PD-1 blockade in classical Hodgkin lymphoma. For the study at large: On a schedule of every 2 weeks, patients received nivolumab 3 mg/kg intravenously. The study's findings and limits: Factors driving the repertoire differences, possibly disease activity or prior therapy, remain undefined. The study found complete responders had baseline diversity similar to newly diagnosed patients. TCR diversity at baseline was reported to be reduced in newly diagnosed patients relative to healthy donors.

Every patient had relapsed following autologous stem cell transplantation, and cohorts differed in brentuximab vedotin exposure. Here immunoSEQ multiplex PCR was the method, and the copy in TCRdb shows in-frame clones only, minus some. The data show 90,000 to 100,000 clones, with just under 95% seen just once and 2.8% held by the top ten. The V gene's germline CDR1 is SEHNR and CDR2 FQNEAQ (reference sequence). The CDR3 extends over 13 amino acids. V lost 4 bases and J lost 5, with 11 bases in between. The specimen was peripheral blood mononuclear cells (PBMCs), collected at baseline. The rearrangement uses TRBV7-9 and TRBJ1-1; D uncertain. This clonotype originated in a human donor with classical Hodgkin lymphoma. The CDR3 DNA reads TGTGCCAGCAGCTCAAATCCGGGGACTGAAGCTTTCTTT. It encodes CASSSNPGTEAFF.